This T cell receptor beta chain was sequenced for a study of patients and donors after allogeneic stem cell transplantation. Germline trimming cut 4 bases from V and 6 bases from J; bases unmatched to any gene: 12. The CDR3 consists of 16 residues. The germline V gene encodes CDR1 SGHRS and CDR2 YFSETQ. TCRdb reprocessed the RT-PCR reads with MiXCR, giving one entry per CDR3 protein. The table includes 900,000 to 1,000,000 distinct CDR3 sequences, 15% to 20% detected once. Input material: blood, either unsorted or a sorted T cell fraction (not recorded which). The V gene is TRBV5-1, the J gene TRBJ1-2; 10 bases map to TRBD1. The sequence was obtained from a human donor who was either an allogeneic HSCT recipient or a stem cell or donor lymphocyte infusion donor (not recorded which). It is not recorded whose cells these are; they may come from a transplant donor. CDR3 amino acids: CASSPRDRGFTDGYTF. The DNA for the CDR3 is TGCGCCAGCAGCCCCCGGGACAGGGGCTTCACTGATGGCTACACCTTC.